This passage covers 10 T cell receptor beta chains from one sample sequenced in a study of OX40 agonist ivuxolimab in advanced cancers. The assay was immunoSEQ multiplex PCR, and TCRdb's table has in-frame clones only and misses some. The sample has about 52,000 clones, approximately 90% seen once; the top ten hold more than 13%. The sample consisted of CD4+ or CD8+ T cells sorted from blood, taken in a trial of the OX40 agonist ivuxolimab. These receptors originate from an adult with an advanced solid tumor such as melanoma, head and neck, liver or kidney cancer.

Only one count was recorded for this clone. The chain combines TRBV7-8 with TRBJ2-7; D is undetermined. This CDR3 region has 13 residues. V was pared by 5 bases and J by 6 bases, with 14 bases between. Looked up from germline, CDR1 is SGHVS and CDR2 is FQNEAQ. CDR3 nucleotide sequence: TGTGCCAGCAGCCCCGAGTCCGCGAGCGAGCAGTACTTC. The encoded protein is CASSPESASEQYF.

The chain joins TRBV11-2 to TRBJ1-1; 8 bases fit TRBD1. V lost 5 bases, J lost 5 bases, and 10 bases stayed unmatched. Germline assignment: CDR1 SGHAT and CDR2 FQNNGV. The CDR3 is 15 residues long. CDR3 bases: TGTGCCAGCAGCCCCCCCCGGACAGGGCAAACTGAAGCTTTCTTT. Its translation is CASSPPRTGQTEAFF.

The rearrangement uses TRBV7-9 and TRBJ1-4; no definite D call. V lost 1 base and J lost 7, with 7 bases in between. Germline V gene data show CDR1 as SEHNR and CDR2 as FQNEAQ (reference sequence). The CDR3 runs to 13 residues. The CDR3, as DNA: TGTGCCAGCAGCTTAGGTGTGGGTGAAAAACTGTTTTTT. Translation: CASSLGVGEKLFF.

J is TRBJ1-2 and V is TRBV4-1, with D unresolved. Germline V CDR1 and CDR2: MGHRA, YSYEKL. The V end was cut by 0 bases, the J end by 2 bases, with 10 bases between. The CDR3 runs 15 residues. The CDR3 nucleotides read TGCGCCAGCAGCCAAGAACTTTCAGTGAACTATGGCTACACCTTC. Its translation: CASSQELSVNYGYTF.

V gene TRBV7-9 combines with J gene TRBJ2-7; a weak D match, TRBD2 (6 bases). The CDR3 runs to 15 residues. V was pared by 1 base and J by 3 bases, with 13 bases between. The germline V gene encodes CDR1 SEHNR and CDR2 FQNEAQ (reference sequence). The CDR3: CASSLEEGGIYEQYF. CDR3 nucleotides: TGTGCCAGCAGCTTAGAAGAGGGAGGAATCTACGAGCAGTACTTC.

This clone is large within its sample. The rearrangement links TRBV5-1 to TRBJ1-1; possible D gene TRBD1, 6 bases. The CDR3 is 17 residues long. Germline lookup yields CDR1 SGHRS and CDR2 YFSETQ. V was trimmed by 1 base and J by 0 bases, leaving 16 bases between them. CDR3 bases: TGCGCCAGCAGCTTGAGTCTTCGGACAGTAGTGAACACTGAAGCTTTCTTT. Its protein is CASSLSLRTVVNTEAFF.

CDR3 sequence (DNA): TGTGCCAGCAGTCGCGACAGGACTCTTAATCAGCCCCAGCATTTT. As protein: CASSRDRTLNQPQHF. V and J are TRBV7-9 and TRBJ1-5; D may be TRBD1 (6 bases). V lost 6 bases and J 4 bases, leaving 16 bases between the germline ends. The V gene's germline CDR1 is SEHNR and CDR2 FQNEAQ (reference sequence). CDR3 length: 15 residues. The full variable domain, rest sourced from reference TRBV7-9 and TRBJ1-5, is DTGVSQNPRHKITKRGQNVTFRCDPISEHNRLYWYRQTLGQGPEFLTYFQNEAQLEKSRLLSDRFSAERPKGSFSTLEIQRTEQGDSAMYLCASSRDRTLNQPQHFGDGTRLSIL.

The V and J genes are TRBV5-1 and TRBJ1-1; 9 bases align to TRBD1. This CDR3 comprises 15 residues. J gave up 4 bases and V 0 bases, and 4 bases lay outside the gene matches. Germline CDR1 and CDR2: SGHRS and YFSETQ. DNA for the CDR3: TGCGCCAGCAGCTTGGGGACAGGGGTGATCACTGAAGCTTTCTTT. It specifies CASSLGTGVITEAFF.

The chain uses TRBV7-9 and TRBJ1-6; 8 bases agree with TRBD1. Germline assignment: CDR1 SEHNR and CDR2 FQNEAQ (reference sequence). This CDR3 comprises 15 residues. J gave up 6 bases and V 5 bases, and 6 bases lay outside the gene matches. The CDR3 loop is CASSPGQGLNSPLHF. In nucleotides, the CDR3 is TGTGCCAGCAGCCCAGGACAGGGCCTTAATTCACCCCTCCACTTT.

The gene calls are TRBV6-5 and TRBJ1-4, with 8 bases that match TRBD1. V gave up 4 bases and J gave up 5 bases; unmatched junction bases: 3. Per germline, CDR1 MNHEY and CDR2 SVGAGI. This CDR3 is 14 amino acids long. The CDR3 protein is CASSSGQANEKLFF. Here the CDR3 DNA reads TGTGCCAGCAGTTCGGGACAGGCGAATGAAAAACTGTTTTTT.